Each of the 25 T cell receptor beta chains below was sequenced from the same sample in a study of cytomegalovirus exposure and HLA in healthy donors. The primer mix had 60 Vbeta and 13 Jbeta primers. Using immunoSEQ multiplex PCR, the repertoire was profiled, and TCRdb retains in-frame clones only, with some absent. Of about 180,000 clones in the sample, under 85% were seen once. Sequencing used PBMCs. These TCRs come from a male donor in good health and CMV-seronegative.

This chain connects TRBV28 to TRBJ2-3, with 10 bases identical to TRBD2. In germline, CDR1 is MDHEN, CDR2 SYDVKM. This CDR3 has 16 residues. Germline trimming cut 6 bases from V and 5 bases from J; bases unmatched to any gene: 11. The CDR3 DNA reads as TGTGCCAGCAGCCTTAGGTTACTAGCGGGAAGAGATACGCAGTATTTT. Protein: CASSLRLLAGRDTQYF.

The chain couples TRBV7-9 to TRBJ1-4; perhaps TRBD1 as D (5 bases). The CDR3 has 16 amino acids. The germline V gene encodes CDR1 SEHNR and CDR2 FQNEAQ (reference sequence). V shed 5 bases and J shed 3 bases, with 16 bases lying between them. The CDR3 DNA reads as TGTGCCAGCAGCCCTTGGCGGGGGATCCCTAATGAAAAACTGTTTTTT. It codes for CASSPWRGIPNEKLFF.

J is TRBJ1-3 and V is TRBV7-9; possible D gene TRBD1, 5 bases. The CDR3 is 17 residues long. Germline V gene data show CDR1 as SEHNR and CDR2 as FQNEAQ (reference sequence). The V end lost 6 bases, the J end lost 0 bases, and 18 bases lay between the germline ends. CDR3 DNA: TGTGCCAGCAGTACGGGAGACAGATTAGTCTCTGGAAACACCATATATTTT. Translated, it gives CASSTGDRLVSGNTIYF.

The chain couples TRBV12-5 to TRBJ2-7; no definite D call. This CDR3 comprises 13 residues. V shed 1 base and J shed 2 bases, with 6 bases lying between them. The germline V gene has CDR1 LGHNT and CDR2 FRNRAP. The CDR3 nucleotides are TGTGCTAGTGGTTTGGACTCCACCTACGAGCAGTACTTC. The encoded protein is CASGLDSTYEQYF.

The V call is TRBV4-3, the J call TRBJ1-1, with 7 bases identical to TRBD1. The V gene's germline CDR1 is LGHNA and CDR2 YSLEER. This CDR3 spans 14 amino acids. J was trimmed by 4 bases and V by 3 bases; bases with no gene match: 5. CDR3 residues: CASSQAGGSTEAFF. The DNA of the CDR3 is TGCGCCAGCAGCCAGGCAGGGGGGAGCACTGAAGCTTTCTTT.

J is TRBJ2-5 and V is TRBV19; D gene uncertain. The CDR3 has 12 amino acids. CDR1 and CDR2 from the germline V gene are LNHDA and SQIVND (reference sequence). Trimming removed 2 bases from V and 2 bases from J, with 3 bases in between. The CDR3 DNA is TGTGCCAGTAGTATACCGCAAGAGACCCAGTACTTC. It yields the protein CASSIPQETQYF.

The chain links TRBV10-3 to TRBJ2-7; 8 bases match TRBD1. The CDR3 is made up of 14 amino acids. The V gene's germline CDR1 is ENHRY and CDR2 SYGVKD. Trimming cost V 5 bases and J 4 bases; bases outside gene matches: 7. Here the CDR3 DNA reads TGTGCCATCAGTTCGGACAGGGAACGGTACGAGCAGTACTTC. Translated: CAISSDRERYEQYF.

This clone was seen once. The chain links TRBV6-5 to TRBJ2-3; D not resolved. Trimming removed 4 bases at V and 0 bases at J, with 5 bases between. The CDR3 length is 13 residues. CDR1 and CDR2 from the germline V gene are MNHEY and SVGAGI. The CDR3 is CASSSPSTDTQYF. In DNA form, the CDR3 reads TGTGCCAGCAGTTCCCCGAGCACAGATACGCAGTATTTT.

The genes are TRBV6-5 and TRBJ1-2; no clear D gene. The germline V gene has CDR1 MNHEY and CDR2 SVGAGI. The CDR3 spans 13 residues. V lost 2 bases and J lost 0, with 4 bases in between. This chain's CDR3 is CASSYRANYGYTF. CDR3 in DNA: TGTGCCAGCAGTTACAGAGCTAACTATGGCTACACCTTC.

This clone has a handful of counts. V usage is TRBV7-9 and J usage is TRBJ2-7; 9 bases line up with TRBD1. Per germline, CDR1 SEHNR and CDR2 FQNEAQ (reference sequence). Trimming at V came to 5 bases and at J to 5 bases, leaving 13 bases not matched to a gene. The CDR3 loop spans 16 amino acids. Here the CDR3 reads CASSPRGDRAFHEQYF. The CDR3 nucleotides read TGTGCCAGCAGCCCCCGAGGGGACAGGGCCTTCCACGAGCAGTACTTC.

In this sample, this clone turned up once. One end of the junction varies from germline; a read error may be responsible. The J gene is TRBJ1-2, the V gene TRBV7-9, with 12 bases that match TRBD1. The germline V gene encodes CDR1 SEHNR and CDR2 FQNEAQ (reference sequence). CDR3 length equals 18 residues. CDR3 sequence: CSSSLPGTGGGKNYGYTF. DNA of the CDR3: TGTTCCAGCAGCCTACCCGGGACAGGGGGCGGGAAAAACTATGGCTACACCTTC.

V is TRBV5-4 and J is TRBJ1-5; no clear D. Trimming left V 4 bases short and J 9 bases short, with 14 bases between. Germline-derived CDR1 and CDR2 are SGHNT and YYREEE (reference sequence). This CDR3 is built from 13 residues. CDR3 protein: CASSAGAARPQHF. The CDR3 nucleotides are TGTGCCAGCAGCGCGGGCGCCGCGAGGCCCCAGCATTTT.

The chain couples TRBV10-3 to TRBJ2-5, with a weak D call TRBD1 (6 bases). The V end lost 5 bases, the J end lost 2 bases, and 9 bases lay between the germline ends. The CDR3 consists of 13 residues. Germline CDR1 ENHRY, CDR2 SYGVKD. For the CDR3, the DNA is TGTGCCATCAGTCCGGACAGTCAAGAGACCCAGTACTTC. It is translated as CAISPDSQETQYF.

The chain couples TRBV29-1 to TRBJ2-3; maybe TRBD1 (5 bases). CDR1 is SQVTM and CDR2 is ANQGSEA in the germline V gene. The CDR3 has 14 residues. V lost 7 bases and J 5 bases, leaving 19 bases between the germline ends. In DNA, the CDR3 is TGCAGCGCAGCAAGGACACTCTTAGGAGATACGCAGTATTTT. Its protein is CSAARTLLGDTQYF.

The gene calls are TRBV9 and TRBJ2-2; a possible D gene is TRBD2 (6 bases). Germline CDR1 is SGDLS and CDR2 is YYNGEE. Between the trimmed V and J ends, which lost 6 bases and 5 bases, there was a span of 11 bases. CDR3 length: 13 residues. The CDR3 coding sequence is TGTGCCAGCACCGTTGGGGGGACCGGGGAGCTGTTTTTT. Protein sequence: CASTVGGTGELFF.

With regard to this clone: This sample includes further DNA sequences coding for the same CDR3. The J gene is TRBJ1-2, the V gene TRBV19; TRBD1 aligns across 9 bases. The CDR3 is 14 amino acids. Trimming removed 5 bases from V and 5 bases from J; junction bases left unmatched: 6. Germline assignment: CDR1 LNHDA and CDR2 SQIVND (reference sequence). The CDR3: CASSPGTGWYGYTF. Here the CDR3 DNA reads TGTGCCAGTAGTCCAGGGACAGGGTGGTATGGCTACACCTTC.

The chain joins TRBV7-9 to TRBJ1-5; D ambiguous. This CDR3 has 12 residues. Trimming took off 6 bases at V and 6 bases at J, with 9 bases between the two ends. Germline V CDR1 and CDR2: SEHNR, FQNEAQ (reference sequence). CDR3 region: CASREGSQPQHF. CDR3 nucleotides: TGTGCCAGCAGAGAAGGGAGTCAGCCCCAGCATTTT.

In its sample, this clone was seen a few times. This chain joins TRBV7-3 and TRBJ1-2, with a possible D match to TRBD1 (5 bases). In germline, CDR1 is SGHTA, CDR2 FQGTGA. The ends were cut back, 2 bases at V and 7 bases at J, with 14 bases in the middle. This CDR3 is 14 amino acids long. The CDR3 protein is CASSLLGRDGGYTF. The CDR3 region has the DNA TGTGCCAGCAGCTTACTCGGCAGGGATGGTGGCTACACCTTC.

V is TRBV4-2 and J is TRBJ2-5; D remains ambiguous. Trimming left V 1 base short and J 5 bases short, with 8 bases between. In germline, CDR1 is LGHNA, CDR2 YNFKEQ. The CDR3 is 13 residues long. This CDR3 reads CASSQVFSETQYF. The CDR3 bases are TGTGCCAGCAGCCAAGTTTTTAGCGAGACCCAGTACTTC.

The rearrangement links TRBV4-1 to TRBJ2-3, with TRBD2 identical over 7 bases. Germline loops: CDR1 MGHRA, CDR2 YSYEKL. Trimming took 0 bases from V and 3 from J; bases not matched to a gene: 15. There are 19 residues in the CDR3. CDR3: CASSQDRVGLGLVTDTQYF. The DNA for the CDR3 is TGCGCCAGCAGCCAAGATCGCGTTGGACTAGGTCTCGTGACAGATACGCAGTATTTT.

The J gene is TRBJ1-2, the V gene TRBV6-1, with 10 bases matching TRBD1. V trimming: 4 bases; J trimming: 1 base; junction bases outside the gene matches: 12. CDR1 and CDR2 from the germline V gene are MNHNS and SASEGT. The CDR3 contains 18 residues. The CDR3 nucleotides read TGTGCCAGCAGTGCCCGGGGGGACAGGGGACCGAGTAACTATGGCTACACCTTC. Protein product: CASSARGDRGPSNYGYTF.

The chain uses TRBV7-2 and TRBJ1-1, with D maybe TRBD1 (5 bases). The germline V and J ends were trimmed by 2 bases and 2 bases, with 9 bases remaining between them. The CDR3 extends over 14 amino acids. Germline assignment: CDR1 SGHTA and CDR2 FQGNSA. In nucleotides, the CDR3 is TGTGCCAGCAGCTTATACGGGGGTAACACTGAAGCTTTCTTT. As protein: CASSLYGGNTEAFF.

The rearrangement joins TRBV7-9 to TRBJ1-6; the D gene is possibly TRBD1 (5 bases). The CDR3 runs to 15 residues. The ends were cut back, 8 bases at V and 8 bases at J, with 19 bases in the middle. Germline lookup yields CDR1 SEHNR and CDR2 FQNEAQ (reference sequence). CDR3 sequence reads: CASGGSLTWDSPLHF. In DNA form, the CDR3 reads TGTGCCAGCGGGGGGAGTCTGACGTGGGATTCACCCCTCCACTTT.

This chain connects TRBV7-7 to TRBJ1-4, with 11 bases identical to TRBD1. The germline gives CDR1 SSHAT, CDR2 FNYEAQ (reference sequence). The CDR3 has 16 residues. The V and J ends lost 5 bases and 8 bases, in that order; junction bases with no gene match: 10. DNA for the CDR3: TGTGCCAGCAGCACGGGACAGGGGGGCGTTGGGGAAAAACTGTTTTTT. It is translated as CASSTGQGGVGEKLFF. Full variable domain (outside the CDR3, taken from reference TRBV7-7 and TRBJ1-4): GAGVSQSPRYKVTKRGQDVTLRCDPISSHATLYWYQQALGQGPEFLTYFNYEAQPDKSGLPSDRFSAERPEGSISTLTIQRTEQRDSAMYRCASSTGQGGVGEKLFFGSGTQLSVL.

The rearrangement joins TRBV13 to TRBJ1-5; 7 bases align to TRBD1. This CDR3 has 15 residues. V lost 5 bases and J lost 1; bases outside the gene matches: 5. Germline V lookup: CDR1 PRHDT, CDR2 FYEKMQ (reference sequence). CDR3 loop: CASSLRQGSNQPQHF. The DNA for the CDR3 is TGTGCCAGCAGCCTTAGACAGGGCAGCAATCAGCCCCAGCATTTT. The complete variable domain, with remaining parts taken from reference TRBV13 and TRBJ1-5, reads AAGVIQSPRHLIKEKRETATLKCYPIPRHDTVYWYQQGPGQDPQFLISFYEKMQSDKGSIPDRFSAQQFSDYHSELNMSSLELGDSALYFCASSLRQGSNQPQHFGDGTRLSIL.